The next 10 T cell receptor beta chains were all read from a single sample in a study of blood T cells in healthy people across ages. A J-beta primer mix and a sample-barcoded 5' primer were used in a second PCR of about 7 to 12 cycles. MiXCR, run by TCRdb on the 5' RACE reads, gives a single entry per CDR3 protein. Here the sample spans over a million distinct CDR3 sequences, 35% to 55% being singletons. Sequencing was carried out using blood. Source of these receptors: a woman aged 55-70 years in good health.

Here the CDR3 DNA reads TGTGCCTGGGGCGAGGGACTAGCGGGAGAGCAGTTCTTC. It translates to CAWGEGLAGEQFF. This chain connects TRBV30 to TRBJ2-1; 13 nucleotides match TRBD2. The CDR3 has 13 amino acids. Germline V CDR1 and CDR2: GTSNPN, SVGIG (reference sequence). V gave up 5 bases and J gave up 10 bases; unmatched junction bases: 5. The full variable domain, completed using reference TRBV30 and TRBJ2-1, is SQTIHQWPATLVQPVGSPLSLECTVEGTSNPNLYWYRQAAGRGLQLLFYSVGIGQISSEVPQNLSASRPQDRQFILSSKKLLLSDSGFYLCAWGEGLAGEQFFGPGTRLTVL.

The J gene is TRBJ1-2, the V gene TRBV7-8; D perhaps matches TRBD1 (5 bases). The CDR3 runs 14 residues. The germline gives CDR1 SGHVS, CDR2 FQNEAQ. Trimming stripped 2 bases from V and 8 bases from J, with 15 bases between. CDR3 amino acids: CASSLPEARGGYTF. CDR3 bases: TGTGCCAGCAGCTTACCCGAGGCCCGGGGCGGCTACACCTTC.

The chain is built from TRBV7-2 and TRBJ1-2; 9 bases line up with TRBD1. CDR1 is SGHTA, CDR2 FQGNSA, per germline. The CDR3 has 16 residues. Trimming cost V 5 bases and J 4 bases; bases outside gene matches: 11. CDR3 amino acids: CASSHDTGGTGYGYTF. CDR3 sequence (DNA): TGTGCCAGCAGCCATGACACAGGGGGCACAGGCTATGGCTACACCTTC.

This clonotype was counted between two and nine times. The rearrangement links TRBV7-9 to TRBJ2-1; D is perhaps TRBD2 (6 bases). Germline values: CDR1 SEHNR, CDR2 FQNEAQ (reference sequence). The CDR3 runs to 16 residues. V was clipped by 5 bases and J by 2 bases, with 16 bases between them. The CDR3 here is CASSPDRRGTYNEQFF. CDR3 DNA: TGTGCCAGCAGCCCGGATAGGAGGGGTACCTACAATGAGCAGTTCTTC.

The chain has TRBV10-3 and TRBJ2-2; a weak D match, TRBD2 (7 bases). The V and J ends lost 11 bases and 4 bases respectively, with 11 bases between them. Germline assignment: CDR1 ENHRY and CDR2 SYGVKD. CDR3 length equals 12 residues. In nucleotides, the CDR3 is TGTGCCCAGAGGGGGGGCACCGGGGAGCTGTTTTTT. Encoded protein: CAQRGGTGELFF.

The chain joins TRBV5-1 to TRBJ2-5; maybe TRBD1 (6 bases). Germline V lookup: CDR1 SGHRS, CDR2 YFSETQ. V lost 0 bases and J 4 bases, leaving 13 bases between the germline ends. This CDR3 has 15 amino acids. CDR3 protein: CASSLDLVRGETQYF. CDR3 DNA: TGCGCCAGCAGCTTGGACCTCGTCAGGGGAGAGACCCAGTACTTC. The full variable domain, in which reference TRBV5-1 and TRBJ2-5 provide the parts outside the CDR3, is KAGVTQTPRYLIKTRGQQVTLSCSPISGHRSVSWYQQTPGQGLQFLFEYFSETQRNKGNFPGRFSGRQFSNSRSEMNVSTLELGDSALYLCASSLDLVRGETQYFGPGTRLLVL.

The chain recombines TRBV10-3 with TRBJ2-2; 9 bases map to TRBD1. CDR1 and CDR2 from the germline V gene are ENHRY and SYGVKD. CDR3 length equals 15 residues. The V gene end was trimmed by 2 bases and the J gene end by 2 bases; junction bases not matched to a gene: 0. For the CDR3, the DNA is TGTGCCATCAGTGAGACAGGGGGCAACACCGGGGAGCTGTTTTTT. Translating it yields CAISETGGNTGELFF.

The rearrangement uses TRBV7-2 and TRBJ1-2; D is uncertain. From germline, CDR1 is SGHTA and CDR2 FQGNSA. This CDR3 comprises 13 residues. Trimming cost V 1 base and J 3 bases, with 6 bases left between them. DNA for the CDR3: TGTGCCAGCAGCTTAGGCAATCACTATGGCTACACCTTC. This translates into CASSLGNHYGYTF.

V is TRBV20-1 and J is TRBJ1-5; unclear D gene. The CDR3 runs 14 residues. Germline CDR1 DFQATT, CDR2 SNEGSKA (reference sequence). Trimming took off 5 bases at V and 4 bases at J, with 15 bases between the two ends. The CDR3 loop reads CSAPTPGSNQPQHF. CDR3 nucleotides: TGCAGTGCTCCCACCCCAGGCTCTAATCAGCCCCAGCATTTT.

The chain joins TRBV29-1 to TRBJ2-5, with TRBD1 matching over 7 bases. V lost 6 bases to trimming and J lost 3 bases; unmatched junction nucleotides: 4. CDR1 SQVTM and CDR2 ANQGSEA come from the germline V gene. The CDR3 is 12 residues long. CDR3 coding DNA: TGCAGCGTGAGGGACAGCGAAGAGACCCAGTACTTC. Residues: CSVRDSEETQYF.